Listed below are T cell receptor beta chains from one sample, sequenced in a study of PD-L1 blockade in urothelial cancer. Only in-frame clones appear in the TCRdb table, and some are missing; sequencing was by immunoSEQ multiplex PCR. Altogether approximately 52,000 clones are present, 70% to 85% being singletons, with the ten largest covering over 3.5%. The starting material was PBMCs, obtained around atezolizumab (anti-PD-L1) treatment. The receptors come from a man in his sixties or seventies with urothelial cancer. Both conserved end residues are part of each CDR3. D genes are given only for firm matches. A clone size is listed for some rows: how often the clone was seen (once, few, many), or a class if it is expanded.

d_gene	v_gene	abundance	j_gene	CDR3aa	CDR3nt
TRBD1	TRBV28	-	TRBJ1-2	CASSLTGVGYGYTF	TGTGCCAGCAGTTTGACAGGGGTAGGGTATGGCTACACCTTC
-	TRBV7-3	-	TRBJ2-7	CASSLTGGSYEQYF	TGTGCCAGCAGCTTAACCGGCGGATCCTACGAGCAGTACTTC
-	TRBV9	once	TRBJ1-1	CASSQGQNTEAFF	TGTGCCAGCAGCCAGGGACAGAACACTGAAGCTTTCTTT
-	TRBV5-4	-	TRBJ2-5	CASSRGLGATETQYF	TGTGCCAGCAGCAGGGGCTTGGGGGCGACAGAGACCCAGTACTTC
TRBD1	TRBV5-4	-	TRBJ1-1	CASRSGTGTFF	TGTGCCAGCAGATCCGGGACAGGGACTTTCTTT
-	TRBV25-1	-	TRBJ1-2	CASSDPLSGVGYTF	TGTGCCAGCAGTGACCCCCTTTCGGGGGTTGGCTACACCTTC
-	TRBV6-5	-	TRBJ1-4	CASSRWGREKLFF	TGTGCCAGCAGCCGGTGGGGCAGGGAAAAACTGTTTTTT
-	TRBV4-3	once	TRBJ2-7	CASSQAEGTAFLYF	TGCGCCAGCAGCCAAGCGGAGGGCACTGCCTTTTTGTACTTC
TRBD2	TRBV5-1	once	TRBJ2-2	CASSPLAGGHTGELFF	TGCGCCAGCAGCCCTCTGGCGGGGGGCCACACCGGGGAGCTGTTTTTT
-	TRBV28	-	TRBJ1-4	CASSLAHWAREKLFF	TGTGCCAGCAGTTTAGCGCATTGGGCTCGTGAAAAACTGTTTTTT
-	TRBV5-1	-	TRBJ1-3	CASSPLTGVVGNTIYF	TGCGCCAGCAGCCCACTGACGGGGGTCGTTGGAAACACCATATATTTT
TRBD1	TRBV5-1	-	TRBJ1-1	CASSTRQGVTEAFF	TGCGCCAGCAGCACCAGACAGGGAGTCACTGAAGCTTTCTTT
TRBD1	TRBV19	-	TRBJ2-7	CATQWGQGWAYEQYF	TGTGCCACCCAGTGGGGACAGGGGTGGGCTTACGAGCAGTACTTC
-	TRBV7-2	-	TRBJ1-2	CATVPNRAAGYTF	TGTGCCACCGTACCCAACAGGGCTGCTGGCTACACCTTC
-	TRBV7-2	-	TRBJ2-7	CASSLGLVSYEQYF	TGTGCCAGCAGCTTAGGACTAGTTTCCTACGAGCAGTACTTC